This T cell receptor beta chain was sequenced during a study of CD8 T cells in ankylosing spondylitis. Study-wide results and caveats: In peripheral blood, disease-linked CD8+ clones occurred at relatively low frequencies. Disease-linked clones were reportedly significantly enriched in matched ankylosing spondylitis synovial fluid.

This clonotype was recorded many times. The antigen is undetermined. For TCR beta, libraries came from quantitative 5'-RACE with molecular barcodes. TCRdb reanalysed the 5' RACE reads using MiXCR and keeps one entry per CDR3 protein. The table lists 240,000 or so distinct CDR3 sequences, approximately 9% of them singletons. CDR1 and CDR2 (germline): GTSNPN, SVGIG (reference sequence). Trimming removed 0 bases from V and 1 base from J, with 4 bases in between. The CDR3 totals 12 residues. This chain connects TRBV30 to TRBJ2-7; D call uncertain. The clonotype was recovered from a male donor with ankylosing spondylitis or in good health (not recorded which). The sample was blood, either unsorted or a sorted T cell fraction (not recorded which). The CDR3 nucleotides read TGTGCCTGGAGTGTAAGTTCCTACGAGCAGTACTTC. Amino acids: CAWSVSSYEQYF.